The entry below describes one T cell receptor beta chain. The sample is drawn from a study of blood T cell repertoires in COVID-19. In the study overall: From the United States, Italy and Spain came samples of acute and convalescent COVID-19. Sources were T cells, B-cell-depleted T cells, or PBMCs; the material itself was cDNA or gDNA.

In the original workflow: Reference gene primer amplification gave estimated nucleated cell counts. Assay used: immunoSEQ multiplex PCR; TCRdb lists only in-frame clones, some missing. V, J and clone size derive from that table, while D and trimming were established from the DNA sequence. The sample consists of roughly 150,000 clones, around 89% of them appearing once. This CDR3 region has 13 residues. Trimming left V 3 bases short and J 4 bases short, with 7 bases between. Germline CDR1 and CDR2: SGHRS and YFSETQ. What was sequenced was peripheral blood. V is TRBV5-1 and J is TRBJ2-2, with no clear D. This TCR was recovered from a woman aged 40 to 55 with acute or convalescent COVID-19. Here the CDR3 reads CASSSRSTGELFF. CDR3 in DNA: TGCGCCAGCAGCTCTAGGAGCACCGGGGAGCTGTTTTTT.